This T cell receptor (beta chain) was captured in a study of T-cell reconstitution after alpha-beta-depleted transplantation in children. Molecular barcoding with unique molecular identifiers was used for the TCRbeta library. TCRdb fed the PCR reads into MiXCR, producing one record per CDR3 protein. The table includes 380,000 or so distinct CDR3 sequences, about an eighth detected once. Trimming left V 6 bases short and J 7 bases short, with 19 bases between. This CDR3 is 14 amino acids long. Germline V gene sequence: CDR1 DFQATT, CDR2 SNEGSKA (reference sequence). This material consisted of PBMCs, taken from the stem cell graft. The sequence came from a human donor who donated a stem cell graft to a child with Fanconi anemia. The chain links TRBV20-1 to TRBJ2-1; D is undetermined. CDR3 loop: CSASPQPPKNEQFF. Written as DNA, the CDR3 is TGCAGTGCCTCCCCTCAGCCTCCTAAGAATGAGCAGTTCTTC.